This TCR beta chain was sequenced for a study of response to subunit inactivated influenza vaccine. A remark on this clonotype: The antigen remains unidentified.

The CDR3 spans 16 residues. J gave up 4 bases and V 3 bases, and 9 bases lay outside the gene matches. The germline gives CDR1 LGHDT, CDR2 YNNKEL (reference sequence). TCRdb analysed the RT-PCR reads with MiXCR anew, one entry per CDR3 protein. The sample records more than 550,000 distinct CDR3 sequences, approximately 12% being singletons. Broader study findings: Authors proposed each seasonal influenza vaccination draws in few new T cells.

This sequence was found in a man in his fifties or sixties who received an inactivated influenza vaccine. The chain links TRBV3-1 to TRBJ2-5; 9 nucleotides line up with TRBD2. The material sequenced was PBMCs from blood, taken on the day of vaccination. The CDR3 DNA follows: TGTGCCAGCAGCCAGAATAGCGGGAGTGGGAGAGAGACCCAGTACTTC. It translates to CASSQNSGSGRETQYF.